The T cell receptor beta chain described here comes from a study of T cell responses to AZD1222 COVID-19 vaccine. A note on this clone: What it recognizes is unknown.

General study findings and limits: It should be noted that donors were predominantly white British and more often female, and clonal diversity was possibly underestimated. Spike as a whole was targeted by vaccine-associated CD4 TCRs, dominant at 160-218 and 743-854. Spike-specific TCR breadth and depth went up after people got two AZD1222 doses.

Repertoires were generated with immunoSEQ multiplex PCR, while TCRdb's copy carries only in-frame clones and drops some. The sample lists some 180,000 clones; approximately 92% were seen once. Sequencing used peripheral blood, obtained 28 days after the second dose of the MenACWY control vaccine. The receptor was derived from an adult who received the MenACWY meningococcal vaccine as a control.

The CDR3 coding sequence is TGTGCCAGCCACGACAGCGGCAATTCACCCCTCCACTTT. It codes for CASHDSGNSPLHF. The rearrangement links TRBV3-1 (or the pseudogene TRBV3-2) to TRBJ1-6, with D perhaps TRBD1 (5 bases). Germline values: CDR1 LGHDT, CDR2 YNNKEL (reference sequence). V lost 8 bases and J lost 7, with 12 bases in between. The CDR3 sequence is 13 residues long.